The 15 T cell receptor beta chains below all came from one sample that was sequenced in a study of blood T cell repertoires in COVID-19. Clones were read by immunoSEQ multiplex PCR, and TCRdb kept only the in-frame ones, dropping some. The sample comprises 80,000 to 95,000 clones, roughly 80% of which are singletons, and roughly 4.2% rests with the top ten. The material sequenced was peripheral blood. Receptors were obtained from a woman between 50 and 59 years old with acute or convalescent COVID-19.

The V call is TRBV15, the J call TRBJ1-5, with D unresolved. V lost 0 bases and J 2 bases, leaving 8 bases between the germline ends. The CDR3 runs to 15 residues. Per germline, CDR1 LNHNV and CDR2 YYDKDF (reference sequence). CDR3 amino acids: CATSRETEGNQPQHF. Written as DNA, the CDR3 is TGTGCCACCAGCAGAGAGACCGAGGGCAATCAGCCCCAGCATTTT.

This chain connects TRBV5-5 to TRBJ2-2; D gene ambiguous. Trimming removed 0 bases from V and 2 bases from J, with 11 bases in between. CDR1 SGHKS and CDR2 YYEKEE come from the germline V gene (reference sequence). This CDR3 is built from 16 residues. Written as DNA, the CDR3 is TGTGCCAGCAGCTTGGAACTTGGTTCCAACACCGGGGAGCTGTTTTTT. Translated, it gives CASSLELGSNTGELFF. Together with reference TRBV5-5 and TRBJ2-2, the CDR3 gives the full variable domain: DAGVTQSPTHLIKTRGQQVTLRCSPISGHKSVSWYQQVLGQGPQFIFQYYEKEERGRGNFPDRFSARQFPNYSSELNVNALLLGDSALYLCASSLELGSNTGELFFGEGSRLTVL.

This chain joins TRBV6-5 and TRBJ1-2, with TRBD1 identical over 8 bases. V shed 6 bases, J shed 14 bases, and the junction held 8 bases outside the gene matches. CDR3 length: 11 amino acids. Germline CDR1 and CDR2: MNHEY and SVGAGI. CDR3 region: CASRRGTGETF. CDR3 in DNA: TGTGCCAGCAGGAGAGGGACAGGTGAAACCTTC.

The chain couples TRBV25-1 to TRBJ1-4, with TRBD1 as a possible D gene (6 bases). CDR3 length: 16 residues. CDR1 is MGHDK, CDR2 SYGVNS, per germline. With 1 base removed from V and 4 bases from J, the gap between germline ends came to 13 bases. The DNA for the CDR3 is TGTGCCAGCAGTGAATGGGGCCAGGGGAGTAATGAAAAACTGTTTTTT. It encodes CASSEWGQGSNEKLFF.

This clone was counted between two and nine times. The V call is TRBV3-1 (or the pseudogene TRBV3-2), the J call TRBJ1-2; 8 nucleotides match TRBD1. V was pared by 4 bases and J by 3 bases, with 1 base of the junction left unmatched. Germline V gene lookup returns CDR1 LGHDT and CDR2 YNNKEL (reference sequence). The CDR3 runs 13 residues. CDR3 protein: CASSPTGDYGYTF. The CDR3 DNA reads TGTGCCAGCAGCCCGACAGGGGACTATGGCTACACCTTC.

The chain uses TRBV27 and TRBJ2-7, with TRBD1 identical over 9 bases. The V and J ends lost 6 bases and 4 bases, in that order; junction bases with no gene match: 4. Germline lookup yields CDR1 MNHEY and CDR2 SMNVEV (reference sequence). The length of the CDR3 is 13 residues. The CDR3 reads CASRGTGTYEQYF. The CDR3 nucleotides are TGTGCCAGCAGGGGGACAGGGACATACGAGCAGTACTTC.

This clone has a handful of counts. The chain is built from TRBV7-9 and TRBJ2-3; TRBD2 matches at 14 bases. Germline V gene lookup returns CDR1 SEHNR and CDR2 FQNEAQ (reference sequence). This CDR3 is 16 amino acids long. V lost 5 bases and J lost 6; bases outside the gene matches: 7. CDR3 in amino acids: CASSLGLAGAGDTQYF. DNA of the CDR3: TGTGCCAGCAGCCTGGGACTAGCGGGGGCCGGTGATACGCAGTATTTT.

This clone was recorded at least ten times. The chain's CDR3 is CASNGQGWTEAFF. CDR3 nucleotides: TGTGCCAGCAACGGACAGGGGTGGACTGAAGCTTTCTTT. The genes are TRBV2 and TRBJ1-1; 9 positions match TRBD1. The CDR3 runs 13 residues. The germline V gene encodes CDR1 SNHLY and CDR2 FYNNEI. Losses at the gene ends were 7 bases for V and 5 bases for J; bases not matched to a gene: 5.

V and J are TRBV6-1 and TRBJ2-7; 12 nucleotides line up with TRBD2. Germline assignment: CDR1 MNHNS and CDR2 SASEGT. The CDR3 consists of 20 residues. J was trimmed by 6 bases and V by 1 base; bases with no gene match: 19. The CDR3 region is CASSEEALGLAGGFSFEQYF. CDR3 nucleotides: TGTGCCAGCAGTGAAGAAGCCCTGGGCCTAGCGGGGGGGTTCTCGTTCGAGCAGTACTTC.

This chain connects TRBV21-1 to TRBJ2-7; TRBD1 reflects the table's D call only, with no check against the DNA. TRBV21-1 is noted as a pseudogene. The CDR3 has 16 residues. The DNA of the CDR3 is TGTGCCAGCAGCAAAGGACAGGGGGCAAATGAGGACGAGCAGTACTTC. Amino acid sequence: CASSKGQGANEDEQYF.

The chain couples TRBV6-4 to TRBJ2-2; D might be TRBD1 (6 bases). The germline gives CDR1 MRHNA, CDR2 SNTAGT. The V and J ends lost 6 bases and 7 bases respectively, with 15 bases between them. This CDR3 region has 14 residues. This chain's CDR3 is CASSSTGFGGELFF. In DNA form, the CDR3 reads TGTGCCAGCAGCTCCACAGGGTTTGGCGGGGAGCTGTTTTTT.

With regard to this clone: The junction departs from the called germline gene at one end, perhaps through a read error. The rearrangement joins TRBV28 to TRBJ2-7, with 9 bases aligning to TRBD2. The CDR3 sequence is 12 residues long. Germline lookup yields CDR1 MDHEN and CDR2 SYDVKM. The CDR3 sequence is CASSRTSENFFF. CDR3 DNA sequence: TGTGCCAGCAGTCGGACTAGCGAGAACTTTTTCTTC.

J is TRBJ2-4 and V is TRBV14; 10 bases are a match to TRBD2. This CDR3 has 17 residues. Unmatched junction bases numbered 5, after V lost 1 base and J lost 2 bases. Germline V lookup: CDR1 SGHDN, CDR2 FVKESK. The CDR3 sequence: CASSQGKAGGPKNIQYF. The CDR3 nucleotides read TGTGCCAGCAGCCAAGGGAAAGCGGGGGGGCCCAAAAACATTCAGTACTTC.

CDR3: CASSLSRTEAFF. CDR3 nucleotides: TGTGCCAGCAGCCTCAGTCGAACTGAAGCTTTCTTT. The chain recombines TRBV3-1 (or the pseudogene TRBV3-2) with TRBJ1-1; D uncertain. CDR3 length: 12 amino acids. The V gene lost 4 bases and the J gene lost 5 bases, with 8 bases spanning the gap. Germline-derived CDR1 and CDR2 are LGHDT and YNNKEL (reference sequence).

The V and J genes are TRBV3-1 (or the pseudogene TRBV3-2) and TRBJ1-1; TRBD1 matches at 7 bases. V trimming: 8 bases; J trimming: 8 bases; junction bases outside the gene matches: 5. The V gene's germline CDR1 is LGHDT and CDR2 YNNKEL (reference sequence). This CDR3 is built from 11 residues. The CDR3 loop reads CASSQGREAFF. The DNA for the CDR3 is TGTGCCAGCTCACAGGGGAGGGAAGCTTTCTTT.